This TCR beta chain was retrieved from a study of T cells in Graves' hyperthyroidism and ophthalmopathy. Study results and limitations: Blood also held most thyroid clonotypes expanded beyond 0.001. Ophthalmopathy was model-predicted a median about six months pre-onset. A model using 13 V-J features told ophthalmopathy apart from stable hyperthyroidism.

Amplified regions were TCR beta CDR3 sequences from RNA transcripts. Using the HTBI primer set, a first-round RT-PCR was run on the TCR CDR3. TCRdb reanalysed the multiplex PCR reads using MiXCR and keeps one entry per CDR3 protein. The table lists 660,000 or so distinct CDR3 sequences, around 21% of them singletons. In the case of this clonotype: What it binds is unknown.

Clinical symptoms, serum thyroxine, TRAb, thyroid ultrasound and orbital computed tomography informed diagnoses. Germline assignment: CDR1 MRHNA and CDR2 SNTAGT. Losses at the gene ends were 2 bases for V and 2 bases for J; bases not matched to a gene: 5. This CDR3 comprises 17 residues. This chain uses TRBV6-4 with TRBJ1-5; 11 bases match TRBD1. The sequencing sample was made of blood. This clonotype originated in a man aged 30 to 45 with Graves' ophthalmopathy. The CDR3 protein is CASSDRTGGIGNQPQHF. Here the CDR3 DNA reads TGTGCCAGCAGTGACCGGACAGGGGGCATTGGCAATCAGCCCCAGCATTTT.